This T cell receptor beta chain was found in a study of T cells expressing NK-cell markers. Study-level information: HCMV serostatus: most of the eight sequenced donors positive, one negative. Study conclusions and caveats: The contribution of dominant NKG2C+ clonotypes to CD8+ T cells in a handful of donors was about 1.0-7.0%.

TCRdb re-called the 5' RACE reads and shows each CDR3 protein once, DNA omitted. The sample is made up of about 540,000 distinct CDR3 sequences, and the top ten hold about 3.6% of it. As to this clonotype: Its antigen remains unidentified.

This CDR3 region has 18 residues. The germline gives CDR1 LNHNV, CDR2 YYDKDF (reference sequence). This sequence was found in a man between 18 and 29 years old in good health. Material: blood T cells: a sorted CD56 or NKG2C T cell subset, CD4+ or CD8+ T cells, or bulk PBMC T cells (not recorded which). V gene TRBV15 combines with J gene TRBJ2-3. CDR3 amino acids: CATSSDRSRRTSTDTQYF.